The 23 T cell receptor beta chains below were found in one sample sequenced in a study of CD8 T cells in Susac syndrome (dated by TCRdb to between 2018 and 2020). Receptor amplification or capture employed the immunoSEQ multiplex PCR assay. RNA was extracted with the RNeasy kit and 0.5 to 1 ug was reverse transcribed using random hexamers. TCRdb reanalyzed the raw reads on its own, using fastp at Q25 for trimming and MiXCR for clone calling, and kept in-frame beta chains. Rows are combined by CDR3 protein, so each entry shows the most common genes and DNA. Within this sample are some 150,000 distinct CDR3 sequences, with 95% of them counted one time only. The top ten constitute about 0.15% of the sample. Sequenced: CD4+ T cells from PBMCs. The receptors stem from a human donor with Susac syndrome.

The chain employs TRBV3-1 and TRBJ2-7; D uncertain. From germline, CDR1 is LGHDT and CDR2 YNNKEL (reference sequence). The CDR3 is 13 amino acids. Trimming removed 3 bases at V and 2 bases at J, with 8 bases between. The CDR3 loop reads CASSQYETYEQYF. The CDR3 DNA follows: TGTGCCAGCAGCCAGTACGAAACCTACGAGCAGTACTTC.

This sequence joins TRBV29-1 and TRBJ2-1; 7 nucleotides match TRBD2. V shed 7 bases, J shed 10 bases, and the junction held 10 bases outside the gene matches. CDR3 length: 12 amino acids. Germline CDR1 SQVTM, CDR2 ANQGSEA. DNA for the CDR3: TGCAGCGGCCAGACCGGGACTAAAGAGCAGTTCTTC. Its translation: CSGQTGTKEQFF.

The chain couples TRBV25-1 to TRBJ2-7; 10 bases map to TRBD1. The CDR3 is made up of 15 amino acids. After removal of 8 bases from V and 1 base from J, the junction contained 8 bases not matched to a gene. The germline V gene encodes CDR1 MGHDK and CDR2 SYGVNS. CDR3 nucleotide sequence: TGTGCCAGCGAAGGGCCGGGACAGGGGTCCTACGAGCAGTACTTC. Amino acids: CASEGPGQGSYEQYF.

The J gene is TRBJ1-6, the V gene TRBV25-1; a weak D match, TRBD1 (6 bases). The V gene lost 6 bases and the J gene lost 3 bases, with 9 bases spanning the gap. Per the germline V gene, CDR1 is MGHDK and CDR2 is SYGVNS. CDR3 length equals 14 residues. The CDR3 sequence: CASSFRGYNSPLHF. CDR3 in DNA: TGTGCCAGCAGCTTCAGGGGCTATAATTCACCCCTCCACTTT.

This clonotype showed up just a few times. V gene TRBV6-1 combines with J gene TRBJ2-3; 7 nucleotides line up with TRBD2. CDR3 length equals 13 residues. Looked up from germline, CDR1 is MNHNS and CDR2 is SASEGT. The ends lost 8 bases at V and 6 bases at J; junction bases unmatched: 8. The CDR3 region is CASGTIKADTQYF. The CDR3 coding sequence is TGTGCCAGCGGGACTATCAAGGCGGATACGCAGTATTTT.

The chain's CDR3 is CASSFTTVRGLDEQFF. In DNA, the CDR3 is TGTGCCAGCAGCTTCACGACTGTGCGGGGGCTTGATGAGCAGTTCTTC. J is TRBJ2-1 and V is TRBV7-2; D possibly corresponds to TRBD2 (7 bases). Germline CDR1 reads SGHTA; CDR2 reads FQGNSA. This CDR3 spans 16 amino acids. V was pared by 3 bases and J by 8 bases, with 20 bases between.

The rearrangement joins TRBV9 to TRBJ1-3, with D perhaps matching TRBD1 (6 bases). This CDR3 has 15 amino acids. Germline V CDR1 and CDR2: SGDLS, YYNGEE. Between the trimmed V and J ends, which lost 3 bases and 2 bases, there was a span of 12 bases. The CDR3: CASSAGADPGNTIYF. The CDR3 nucleotides read TGTGCCAGCAGCGCAGGGGCGGACCCTGGAAACACCATATATTTT.

This rearrangement joins TRBV14 to TRBJ2-5; TRBD1 agrees at 7 bases. Germline loops: CDR1 SGHDN, CDR2 FVKESK. Unmatched junction bases numbered 9, after V lost 4 bases and J lost 4 bases. The CDR3 contains 15 residues. Here the CDR3 reads CASSPRQGVGETQYF. The CDR3 DNA reads as TGTGCCAGCAGCCCACGACAGGGTGTCGGAGAGACCCAGTACTTC.

The chain employs TRBV14 and TRBJ2-7, with 8 positions matching TRBD2. The CDR3 has 15 amino acids. V was pared by 5 bases and J by 1 base, with 7 bases of the junction left unmatched. The germline V gene has CDR1 SGHDN and CDR2 FVKESK. The CDR3 reads CASSYGTRGSYEQYF. The CDR3 nucleotides read TGTGCCAGCAGCTACGGGACTAGGGGATCCTACGAGCAGTACTTC.

V usage is TRBV20-1 and J usage is TRBJ2-3, with a weak D call TRBD2 (6 bases). The CDR3 is 14 residues long. The germline gives CDR1 DFQATT, CDR2 SNEGSKA (reference sequence). The V end lost 2 bases, the J end lost 0 bases, and 9 bases lay between the germline ends. The CDR3 bases are TGCAGTGCTAGAAGCGGGCCAAGCACAGATACGCAGTATTTT. Translated, it gives CSARSGPSTDTQYF.

The chain has TRBV7-9 and TRBJ2-1; 15 nucleotides agree with TRBD2. CDR3 length: 13 amino acids. The V gene's germline CDR1 is SEHNR and CDR2 FQNEAQ (reference sequence). The junction had 4 bases not matched to a gene; V was cut back by 10 bases and J by 9 bases. CDR3 loop: CATGTSGRSEQFF. CDR3 coding DNA: TGTGCCACAGGGACTAGCGGGAGGAGTGAGCAGTTCTTC. Full variable domain (rest looked up from reference TRBV7-9 and TRBJ2-1): DTGVSQNPRHKITKRGQNVTFRCDPISEHNRLYWYRQTLGQGPEFLTYFQNEAQLEKSRLLSDRFSAERPKGSFSTLEIQRTEQGDSAMYLCATGTSGRSEQFFGPGTRLTVL.

V is TRBV20-1 and J is TRBJ2-7; D gene unclear. Germline CDR1 and CDR2: DFQATT and SNEGSKA (reference sequence). This CDR3 spans 14 amino acids. V was shortened by 6 bases and J by 4 bases, with 19 bases between the two germline ends. The CDR3 DNA reads TGCAGTGCATATTCGAGAGGCCTTCAATACGAGCAGTACTTC. It translates to CSAYSRGLQYEQYF.

The V call is TRBV9, the J call TRBJ1-4, with a weak D call TRBD1 (6 bases). The V end lost 3 bases, the J end lost 4 bases, and 13 bases lay between the germline ends. The CDR3 contains 15 residues. From germline, CDR1 is SGDLS and CDR2 YYNGEE. CDR3 in DNA: TGTGCCAGCAGCGGCGGGACAATCGATAATGAAAAACTGTTTTTT. It yields the protein CASSGGTIDNEKLFF.

V is TRBV6-6 and J is TRBJ1-1; tentatively, D is TRBD1 (5 bases). Germline V gene lookup returns CDR1 MNHNY and CDR2 SVGAGI (reference sequence). This CDR3 spans 14 amino acids. Trimming pared 2 bases from V and 3 bases from J, leaving 10 bases between. In DNA, the CDR3 is TGTGCCAGCAGTTACCGGGACGGGGACACTGAAGCTTTCTTT. Amino acid sequence: CASSYRDGDTEAFF.

V and J are TRBV5-4 and TRBJ2-1; 11 nucleotides align to TRBD2. The CDR3 is 16 residues long. The germline gives CDR1 SGHNT, CDR2 YYREEE (reference sequence). The trim removed 5 bases at V and 7 bases at J, leaving 11 bases unmatched. DNA for the CDR3: TGTGCCAGCAGTTCCCCTAGCGGGAGGAAGGAGAATGAGCAGTTCTTC. This codes for CASSSPSGRKENEQFF.

The chain carries TRBV30 and TRBJ1-1; D unresolved. This CDR3 spans 16 amino acids. Germline V gene lookup returns CDR1 GTSNPN and CDR2 SVGIG (reference sequence). V shed 2 bases and J shed 5 bases, with 21 bases lying between them. The CDR3 DNA reads as TGTGCCTGGAGTCTGGGTCTTGCCAGCGGAAGGACTGAAGCTTTCTTT. This encodes CAWSLGLASGRTEAFF.

This sequence joins TRBV20-1 and TRBJ2-7; weak D call: TRBD2 (5 bases). Trimming took 0 bases from V and 0 from J, leaving 12 bases between them. This CDR3 comprises 15 residues. Germline V gene lookup returns CDR1 DFQATT and CDR2 SNEGSKA (reference sequence). CDR3 coding DNA: TGCAGTGCTAGAGATAGAAGCGGATCCTCCTACGAGCAGTACTTC. Protein product: CSARDRSGSSYEQYF.

V usage is TRBV7-9 and J usage is TRBJ2-7, with 7 nucleotides matching TRBD2. The CDR3 length is 16 residues. Germline-derived CDR1 and CDR2 are SEHNR and FQNEAQ (reference sequence). The V segment lost 3 bases and the J segment 0 bases; nucleotides outside the gene matches: 8. This CDR3 is CASSFRGGASSYEQYF. The CDR3 DNA follows: TGTGCCAGCAGCTTCCGCGGGGGAGCCAGCTCCTACGAGCAGTACTTC.

The genes are TRBV7-2 and TRBJ1-1, with D unclear. V lost 0 bases to trimming and J lost 4 bases, with 6 bases between them. In germline, CDR1 is SGHTA, CDR2 FQGNSA. CDR3 length: 13 amino acids. The CDR3 spells CASSLAEATEAFF. DNA of the CDR3: TGTGCCAGCAGCTTAGCCGAAGCCACTGAAGCTTTCTTT.

The chain recombines TRBV28 with TRBJ1-2; 9 bases agree with TRBD1. This CDR3 is 12 amino acids long. Germline V gene sequence: CDR1 MDHEN, CDR2 SYDVKM. V dropped 6 bases and J dropped 8; count of bases not matched to a gene: 4. The CDR3 is CASSITGGGYTF. The CDR3 DNA reads TGTGCCAGCAGCATAACAGGGGGCGGCTACACCTTC.

The CDR3 reads CSARAGKRGTKNIQYF. The DNA for the CDR3 is TGCAGTGCTAGAGCGGGGAAGCGGGGTACCAAAAACATTCAGTACTTC. The genes are TRBV20-1 and TRBJ2-4, with TRBD2 matching over 7 bases. The CDR3 consists of 16 residues. V gave up 1 base and J gave up 2 bases; unmatched junction bases: 8. Per the germline V gene, CDR1 is DFQATT and CDR2 is SNEGSKA (reference sequence).

The chain has TRBV29-1 and TRBJ2-7, with D perhaps TRBD2 (5 bases). Looked up from germline, CDR1 is SQVTM and CDR2 is ANQGSEA. The CDR3 has 12 residues. V lost 3 bases and J 3 bases, leaving 9 bases between the germline ends. For the CDR3, the DNA is TGCAGCGTTGAGGTCGCGGGCTACGAGCAGTACTTC. As protein: CSVEVAGYEQYF.

The rearrangement links TRBV25-1 to TRBJ2-1, with D perhaps given as TRBD1 or TRBD2 (5 bases each). The V and J ends lost 1 base and 3 bases respectively, with 13 bases between them. The length of the CDR3 is 16 residues. Germline V gives CDR1 MGHDK, CDR2 SYGVNS. The DNA for the CDR3 is TGTGCCAGCAGTGAATTGACGGGGCGCAACTACAATGAGCAGTTCTTC. Translated: CASSELTGRNYNEQFF.